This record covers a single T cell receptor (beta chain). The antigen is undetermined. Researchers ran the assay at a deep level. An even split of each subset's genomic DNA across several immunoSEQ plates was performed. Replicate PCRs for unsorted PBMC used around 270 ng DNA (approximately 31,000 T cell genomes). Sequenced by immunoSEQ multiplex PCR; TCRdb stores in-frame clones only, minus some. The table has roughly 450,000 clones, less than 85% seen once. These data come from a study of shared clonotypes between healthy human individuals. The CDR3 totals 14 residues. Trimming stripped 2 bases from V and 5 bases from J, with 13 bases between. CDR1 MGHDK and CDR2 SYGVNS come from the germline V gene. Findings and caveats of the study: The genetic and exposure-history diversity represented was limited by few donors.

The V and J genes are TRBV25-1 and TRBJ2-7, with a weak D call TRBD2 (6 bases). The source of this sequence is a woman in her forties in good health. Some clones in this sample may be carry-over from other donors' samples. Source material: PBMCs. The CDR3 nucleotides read TGTGCCAGCAGTGAACTCGGGGGACTCGACGAGCAGTACTTC. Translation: CASSELGGLDEQYF.